This TCR beta chain derives from a study of T cell changes during pregnancy in multiple sclerosis. Germline V gives CDR1 SGDLS, CDR2 YYNGEE. This CDR3 region has 17 residues. J gave up 0 bases and V 0 bases, and 6 bases lay outside the gene matches. Some clones are missing from TCRdb's copy, which holds only in-frame ones; the method was immunoSEQ multiplex PCR. The sample holds more than 80,000 clones, 92% seen once. The clonotype was recovered from a female donor with multiple sclerosis, enrolled in a pregnancy study. The sequencing used peripheral blood, collected in the first trimester of pregnancy. This chain links TRBV9 with TRBJ1-3; 7 positions match TRBD1. DNA for the CDR3: TGTGCCAGCAGCGTAGGGAGGGGGCCAAGCTCTGGAAACACCATATATTTT. As protein: CASSVGRGPSSGNTIYF.